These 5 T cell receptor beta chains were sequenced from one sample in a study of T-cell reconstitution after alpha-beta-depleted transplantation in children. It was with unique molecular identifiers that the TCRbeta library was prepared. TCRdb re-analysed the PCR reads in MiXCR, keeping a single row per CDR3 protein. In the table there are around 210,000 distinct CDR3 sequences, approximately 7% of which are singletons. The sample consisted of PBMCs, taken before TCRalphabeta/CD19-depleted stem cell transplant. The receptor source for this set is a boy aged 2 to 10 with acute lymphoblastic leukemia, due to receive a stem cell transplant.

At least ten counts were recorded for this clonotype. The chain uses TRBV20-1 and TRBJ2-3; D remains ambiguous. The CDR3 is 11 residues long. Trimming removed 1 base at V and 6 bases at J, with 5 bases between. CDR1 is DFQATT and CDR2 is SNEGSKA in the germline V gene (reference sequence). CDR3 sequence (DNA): TGCAGTGCTAGAGGTAGCGATACGCAGTATTTT. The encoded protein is CSARGSDTQYF.

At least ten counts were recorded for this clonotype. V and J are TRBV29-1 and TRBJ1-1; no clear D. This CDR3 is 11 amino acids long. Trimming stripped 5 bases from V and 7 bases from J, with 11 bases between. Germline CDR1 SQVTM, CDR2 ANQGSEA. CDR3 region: CSVTRPVEAFF. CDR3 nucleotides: TGCAGCGTTACCCGGCCGGTTGAAGCTTTCTTT.

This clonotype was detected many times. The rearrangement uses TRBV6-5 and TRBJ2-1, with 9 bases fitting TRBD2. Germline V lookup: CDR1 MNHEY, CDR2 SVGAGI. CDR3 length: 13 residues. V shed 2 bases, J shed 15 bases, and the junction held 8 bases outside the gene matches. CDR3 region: CASSYRGGASWFF. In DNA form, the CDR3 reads TGTGCCAGCAGTTACCGCGGGGGGGCCTCCTGGTTCTTC.

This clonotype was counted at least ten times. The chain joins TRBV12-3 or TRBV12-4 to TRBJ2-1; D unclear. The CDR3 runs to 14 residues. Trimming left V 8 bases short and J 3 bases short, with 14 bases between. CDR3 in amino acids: CASLDRLFYNEQFF. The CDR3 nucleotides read TGTGCCAGCTTGGACCGGCTTTTCTACAATGAGCAGTTCTTC.

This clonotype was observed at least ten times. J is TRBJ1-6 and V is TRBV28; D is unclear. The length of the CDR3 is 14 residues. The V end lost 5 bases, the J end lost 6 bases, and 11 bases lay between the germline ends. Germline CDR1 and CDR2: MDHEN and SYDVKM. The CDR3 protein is CASSPRVRNSPLHF. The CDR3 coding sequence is TGTGCCAGCAGTCCACGGGTCCGTAATTCACCCCTCCACTTT.